Each of the 32 T cell receptor beta chains below was sequenced from the same sample in a study of blood T cell repertoires in COVID-19. Sequencing was performed with immunoSEQ multiplex PCR; in TCRdb, only in-frame clones are kept and a portion is missing. This sample has some 200,000 clones, with roughly 80% found just once. Sequenced material: peripheral blood. Every receptor here comes from a woman aged 40-49 years with acute or convalescent COVID-19.

The gene calls are TRBV29-1 and TRBJ1-2; D is possibly TRBD1 (6 bases). Trimming removed 6 bases from V and 12 bases from J, with 23 bases in between. Germline-derived CDR1 and CDR2 are SQVTM and ANQGSEA. The CDR3 totals 13 residues. CDR3 in amino acids: CSVQPGQFQMHTF. Written as DNA, the CDR3 is TGCAGCGTGCAACCAGGACAGTTCCAAATGCACACCTTC.

The chain couples TRBV29-1 to TRBJ2-3; 12 bases align to TRBD1. The CDR3 covers 16 residues. V shed 5 bases and J 4 bases; nucleotides not matched to a gene: 10. Germline V gives CDR1 SQVTM, CDR2 ANQGSEA. This CDR3 reads CSVYFGTGGRADTQYF. CDR3 nucleotides: TGCAGCGTTTACTTCGGGACAGGGGGCAGGGCAGATACGCAGTATTTT.

The chain couples TRBV24-1 to TRBJ2-2; no firm D call. Germline CDR1 and CDR2: KGHDR and SFDVKD. V was trimmed by 3 bases and J by 3 bases, leaving 13 bases between them. This CDR3 is built from 16 residues. The CDR3 DNA is TGTGCCACCAGTGATGAGGAGAGGCACTACACCGGGGAGCTGTTTTTT. Translated: CATSDEERHYTGELFF.

The rearrangement links TRBV18 to TRBJ1-5; D might be TRBD1 (6 bases). Germline V CDR1 and CDR2: KGHSH, LQKENI. The CDR3 length is 15 residues. V was clipped by 6 bases and J by 4 bases, with 16 bases between them. CDR3 loop: CASSLGGYDNQPQHF. DNA for the CDR3: TGTGCCAGCTCCCTTGGGGGCTACGATAATCAGCCCCAGCATTTT.

The rearrangement links TRBV25-1 to TRBJ1-1; 10 nucleotides line up with TRBD1. Trimming cost V 5 bases and J 11 bases; bases outside gene matches: 14. The CDR3 consists of 15 residues. Germline CDR1 reads MGHDK; CDR2 reads SYGVNS. The CDR3: CASSSPGQGIFMAFF. In DNA form, the CDR3 reads TGTGCCAGCAGTTCACCGGGACAGGGGATTTTTATGGCTTTCTTT.

The chain uses TRBV10-3 and TRBJ2-2; TRBD1 aligns across 9 bases. Germline assignment: CDR1 ENHRY and CDR2 SYGVKD. Trimming at V came to 10 bases and at J to 7 bases, leaving 10 bases not matched to a gene. CDR3 length: 14 residues. This CDR3 reads CASTGTGRIGELFF. CDR3 DNA sequence: TGTGCCAGTACCGGGACAGGGCGGATCGGGGAGCTGTTTTTT.

This rearrangement joins TRBV28 to TRBJ1-5; D gene ambiguous. The V gene's germline CDR1 is MDHEN and CDR2 SYDVKM. V gave up 1 base and J gave up 1 base, with 8 bases separating them. The CDR3 spans 15 residues. CDR3 amino acids: CASSLLTSSNQPQHF. CDR3 DNA sequence: TGTGCCAGCAGTTTATTGACTTCGAGCAATCAGCCCCAGCATTTT.

This clone was counted a single time. Sequence at one end of the junction differs from germline and may be a read error. The chain has TRBV5-6 and TRBJ2-7; maybe TRBD2 (5 bases). CDR3 length: 12 residues. Germline-derived CDR1 and CDR2 are SGHDT and YYEEEE. The CDR3 reads CASSPQAEASGF. CDR3 bases: TGTGCCAGCAGCCCCCAAGCGGAAGCGTCCGGGTTC. Full variable domain (rest looked up from reference TRBV5-6 and TRBJ2-7): DAGVTQSPTHLIKTRGQQVTLRCSPKSGHDTVSWYQQALGQGPQFIFQYYEEEERQRGNFPDRFSGHQFPNYSSELNVNALLLGDSALYLCASSPQAEASGFGPGTRLTVT.

J is TRBJ1-3 and V is TRBV4-1; TRBD1 might be the D (6 bases). The CDR3 is made up of 14 amino acids. Trimming took off 4 bases at V and 3 bases at J, with 10 bases between the two ends. Per the germline V gene, CDR1 is MGHRA and CDR2 is YSYEKL. The CDR3 spells CASSRTGSGNTIYF. CDR3 nucleotide sequence: TGCGCCAGCAGCCGAACAGGGAGTGGAAACACCATATATTTT.

The J gene is TRBJ1-1, the V gene TRBV5-5; possible D gene TRBD1, 5 bases. Per germline, CDR1 SGHKS and CDR2 YYEKEE (reference sequence). The length of the CDR3 is 13 residues. V was pared by 0 bases and J by 8 bases, with 11 bases between. CDR3 region: CASSLEGHLEAFF. The CDR3 nucleotides read TGTGCCAGCAGCTTGGAGGGGCACCTCGAAGCTTTCTTT.

The CDR3 is CASSRDSSLYTEAFF. As DNA, the CDR3 is TGTGCCAGCAGCCGGGACAGCAGCCTTTACACTGAAGCTTTCTTT. The chain is built from TRBV28 and TRBJ1-1, with 7 positions matching TRBD1. Germline CDR1 and CDR2: MDHEN and SYDVKM. The CDR3 has 15 residues. With V trimmed by 6 bases and J by 3 bases, 10 bases remained unmatched.

The chain employs TRBV2 and TRBJ1-1; D is ambiguous. V lost 1 base and J lost 4, with 7 bases in between. The CDR3 contains 13 residues. Per germline, CDR1 SNHLY and CDR2 FYNNEI. CDR3 in DNA: TGTGCCAGCAGTGAAGGGCGGGTCACTGAAGCTTTCTTT. The encoded protein is CASSEGRVTEAFF.

The chain joins TRBV2 to TRBJ1-2, with no clear D. V lost 2 bases to trimming and J lost 4 bases, with 8 bases between them. Germline CDR1 and CDR2: SNHLY and FYNNEI. The CDR3 covers 13 residues. The CDR3 sequence: CASSEPQTYGYTF. The CDR3, as DNA: TGTGCCAGCAGTGAACCACAGACCTATGGCTACACCTTC.

The J gene is TRBJ2-2, the V gene TRBV5-1, with 8 bases lining up with TRBD2. V dropped 1 base and J dropped 4; count of bases not matched to a gene: 6. Per germline, CDR1 SGHRS and CDR2 YFSETQ. CDR3 length: 16 amino acids. CDR3 protein: CASSLLSGGGTGELFF. Here the CDR3 DNA reads TGCGCCAGCAGCTTGTTGAGCGGGGGAGGCACCGGGGAGCTGTTTTTT. The full variable domain, with the rest looked up from reference TRBV5-1 and TRBJ2-2, is KAGVTQTPRYLIKTRGQQVTLSCSPISGHRSVSWYQQTPGQGLQFLFEYFSETQRNKGNFPGRFSGRQFSNSRSEMNVSTLELGDSALYLCASSLLSGGGTGELFFGEGSRLTVL.

In DNA form, the CDR3 reads TGTGCCAGCAGCCAAGCCCCTCAGGGTATAACTGGAAACACCATATATTTT. This gives the protein CASSQAPQGITGNTIYF. J is TRBJ1-3 and V is TRBV3-1 (or the pseudogene TRBV3-2), with a tentative D call TRBD1 (5 bases). The V and J ends lost 1 base and 2 bases respectively, with 15 bases between them. CDR3 length: 17 residues. CDR1 and CDR2 (germline): LGHDT, YNNKEL (reference sequence).

This clone appeared a single time. The chain recombines TRBV19 with TRBJ2-1; 8 nucleotides align to TRBD1. With V trimmed by 5 bases and J by 9 bases, 15 bases remained unmatched. Germline values: CDR1 LNHDA, CDR2 SQIVND (reference sequence). This CDR3 spans 16 amino acids. The CDR3: CASSPGRRTGTPEQFF. The DNA for the CDR3 is TGTGCCAGTAGTCCCGGGCGCCGGACAGGGACCCCTGAGCAGTTCTTC.

This sequence joins TRBV21-1 and TRBJ2-2; the table's D call, TRBD1, has no DNA check behind it. TRBV21-1 is a known pseudogene. The length of the CDR3 is 14 residues. The chain's CDR3 is CASIYRGNTGELFF. CDR3 DNA sequence: TGTGCCAGCATATACAGGGGTAACACCGGGGAGCTGTTTTTT.

The rearrangement links TRBV28 to TRBJ1-6, with D possibly being TRBD1 (5 bases). Germline CDR1 is MDHEN and CDR2 is SYDVKM. The CDR3 totals 15 residues. V gave up 3 bases and J gave up 10 bases, with 16 bases separating them. The CDR3 region has the DNA TGTGCCAGCAGTTTGAGGCAGGGAGGTTGGTCACCCCTCCACTTT. It specifies CASSLRQGGWSPLHF.

The chain recombines TRBV7-6 with TRBJ2-1; the match to TRBD1 covers 7 bases. Germline V CDR1 and CDR2: SGHVS, FNYEAQ. The CDR3 spans 15 residues. The trim removed 5 bases at V and 2 bases at J, leaving 6 bases unmatched. DNA for the CDR3: TGTGCCAGCAGCCCAAGACAGGGAGCCTACAATGAGCAGTTCTTC. This sequence encodes CASSPRQGAYNEQFF.

This clone was picked up a small number of times. V usage is TRBV14 and J usage is TRBJ2-2; D ambiguous. The V gene lost 1 base and the J gene lost 2 bases, with 5 bases spanning the gap. This CDR3 spans 14 amino acids. Germline V gives CDR1 SGHDN, CDR2 FVKESK. The CDR3 coding sequence is TGTGCCAGCAGCCAAGGCAGTAACACCGGGGAGCTGTTTTTT. Protein product: CASSQGSNTGELFF.

The chain is built from TRBV7-9 and TRBJ2-3; D remains unclear. Germline V gene lookup returns CDR1 SEHNR and CDR2 FQNEAQ (reference sequence). V lost 5 bases to trimming and J lost 4 bases, with 10 bases between them. The CDR3 sequence is 13 residues long. The chain's CDR3 is CASSPNGADTQYF. CDR3 nucleotide sequence: TGTGCCAGCAGCCCGAACGGTGCAGATACGCAGTATTTT.

V and J are TRBV28 and TRBJ1-2; 7 bases align to TRBD1. This CDR3 spans 15 amino acids. Germline trimming cut 2 bases from V and 4 bases from J; bases unmatched to any gene: 7. Germline V gene data show CDR1 as MDHEN and CDR2 as SYDVKM. DNA of the CDR3: TGTGCCAGCAGTTTACCCACCGACAGGGTCTATGGCTACACCTTC. Translation: CASSLPTDRVYGYTF.

V gene TRBV4-1 combines with J gene TRBJ2-7, with D possibly TRBD2 on 5 matching bases. In germline, CDR1 is MGHRA, CDR2 YSYEKL. V lost 1 base, J lost 6 bases, and 16 bases lay in between. The CDR3 sequence is 15 residues long. The CDR3 sequence is CASSQVVSGNSEQYF. CDR3 nucleotides: TGCGCCAGCAGCCAAGTTGTTTCGGGAAACAGCGAGCAGTACTTC.

The V call is TRBV28, the J call TRBJ2-5; no clear D. V lost 3 bases and J 5 bases, leaving 10 bases between the germline ends. The length of the CDR3 is 13 residues. CDR1 and CDR2 (germline): MDHEN, SYDVKM. The CDR3 sequence: CASSFQIRETQYF. CDR3 nucleotide sequence: TGTGCCAGCAGTTTCCAGATCAGGGAGACCCAGTACTTC.

The chain uses TRBV5-1 and TRBJ1-5, with TRBD1 as a possible D gene (5 bases). This CDR3 is 14 amino acids long. Trimming cost V 3 bases and J 2 bases, with 9 bases left between them. Germline-derived CDR1 and CDR2 are SGHRS and YFSETQ. The CDR3 loop is CASSWGTGNQPQHF. In DNA, the CDR3 is TGCGCCAGCAGCTGGGGGACTGGCAATCAGCCCCAGCATTTT.

This clone showed up just once. This chain connects TRBV7-2 to TRBJ2-1; D gene uncertain. Germline V lookup: CDR1 SGHTA, CDR2 FQGNSA. V was trimmed by 2 bases and J by 12 bases, leaving 11 bases between them. The CDR3 runs 12 residues. For the CDR3, the DNA is TGTGCCAGCAGCTTATCTAGTGAACTGCAGTTCTTC. This sequence encodes CASSLSSELQFF.

V gene TRBV5-6 combines with J gene TRBJ2-2; 7 bases map to TRBD1. This CDR3 spans 14 amino acids. Per the germline V gene, CDR1 is SGHDT and CDR2 is YYEEEE. The V segment lost 7 bases and the J segment 3 bases; nucleotides outside the gene matches: 6. CDR3 amino acids: CASSRGPDTGELFF. The CDR3 DNA reads TGTGCCAGCTCTAGGGGGCCTGACACCGGGGAGCTGTTTTTT.

This clone was detected only a few times. The chain recombines TRBV27 with TRBJ1-5; 7 bases fit TRBD1. Germline values: CDR1 MNHEY, CDR2 SMNVEV (reference sequence). Trimming at V came to 6 bases and at J to 0 bases, leaving 11 bases not matched to a gene. The CDR3 consists of 17 residues. For the CDR3, the DNA is TGTGCCAGCAGGCCACAGGGGACCGGGGGTAGCAATCAGCCCCAGCATTTT. This codes for CASRPQGTGGSNQPQHF.

The rearrangement joins TRBV7-9 to TRBJ1-2, with TRBD1 matching over 10 bases. V was pared by 2 bases and J by 8 bases, with 5 bases of the junction left unmatched. The CDR3 consists of 14 residues. The germline CDR1 and CDR2 sequences are SEHNR and FQNEAQ (reference sequence). Here the CDR3 reads CASSLRQGAHGYTF. CDR3 in DNA: TGTGCCAGCAGCTTAAGACAGGGGGCGCACGGCTACACCTTC. Full variable domain (missing parts from reference TRBV7-9 and TRBJ1-2): DTGVSQNPRHKITKRGQNVTFRCDPISEHNRLYWYRQTLGQGPEFLTYFQNEAQLEKSRLLSDRFSAERPKGSFSTLEIQRTEQGDSAMYLCASSLRQGAHGYTFGSGTRLTVV.

The chain employs TRBV7-8 and TRBJ2-5; maybe TRBD1 (6 bases). Germline lookup yields CDR1 SGHVS and CDR2 FQNEAQ. V lost 5 bases, J lost 5 bases, and 21 bases lay in between. This CDR3 region has 16 residues. In DNA form, the CDR3 reads TGTGCCAGCAGCCCGCTGGACAGCTTTAAGTGGGAGACCCAGTACTTC. Amino acids: CASSPLDSFKWETQYF.

The V gene is TRBV11-3, the J gene TRBJ2-2; TRBD1 aligns across 7 bases. V was pared by 4 bases and J by 1 base, with 3 bases of the junction left unmatched. This CDR3 spans 15 amino acids. Germline CDR1 and CDR2: SGHNT and YENEEA. The CDR3 region is CASSSSGGNTGELFF. CDR3 DNA sequence: TGTGCCAGCAGCTCCTCAGGGGGGAACACCGGGGAGCTGTTTTTT.

The V call is TRBV27, the J call TRBJ1-2; D remains ambiguous. Per the germline V gene, CDR1 is MNHEY and CDR2 is SMNVEV (reference sequence). V was cut by 3 bases and J by 2 bases, with 13 bases left in between. The CDR3 is 15 residues long. The CDR3 nucleotides read TGTGCCAGCAGTTTTGGTATGCAGTCGAACTATGGCTACACCTTC. This gives the protein CASSFGMQSNYGYTF.